The 31 T cell receptor beta chains below all came from one sample that was sequenced in a study of cytomegalovirus exposure and HLA in healthy donors. Amplification used 60 Vbeta primers and 13 Jbeta primers. The table came from immunoSEQ multiplex PCR; TCRdb's copy has only in-frame clones and leaves some out. This sample has almost 80,000 clones; less than 80% occur once, and the top ten carry 6.5% to 7.5%. What was sequenced was PBMCs. These receptors originate from a woman aged 45-60 years in good health and CMV-seropositive.

In its sample, this clone was seen a few times. The V and J genes are TRBV4-1 and TRBJ1-1, with D maybe TRBD1 (5 bases). The length of the CDR3 is 17 residues. Per the germline V gene, CDR1 is MGHRA and CDR2 is YSYEKL. Deletions cut 0 bases from V and 0 bases from J, with 14 bases between. The CDR3: CASSQDSREGMNTEAFF. The CDR3 nucleotides read TGCGCCAGCAGCCAAGATAGTAGGGAGGGGATGAACACTGAAGCTTTCTTT.

The rearrangement uses TRBV27 and TRBJ1-4; 7 bases match TRBD1. Trimming cost V 6 bases and J 13 bases; bases outside gene matches: 14. CDR1 MNHEY and CDR2 SMNVEV come from the germline V gene (reference sequence). The CDR3 loop spans 14 amino acids. CDR3 region: CASSYRGQGEGLFF. For the CDR3, the DNA is TGTGCCAGCAGCTATCGCGGCCAGGGGGAAGGACTGTTTTTT.

This clone has more than one count but fewer than ten. The chain recombines TRBV4-1 with TRBJ2-5; 7 bases are a match to TRBD1. The CDR3 has 14 amino acids. In germline, CDR1 is MGHRA, CDR2 YSYEKL. The V segment lost 0 bases and the J segment 7 bases; nucleotides outside the gene matches: 5. The CDR3, as DNA: TGCGCCAGCAGCCAAGATCCACAGGGGTGGACCCAGTACTTC. Encoded protein: CASSQDPQGWTQYF.

This chain connects TRBV27 to TRBJ2-7, with 7 bases identical to TRBD1. The CDR3 consists of 14 residues. Per germline, CDR1 MNHEY and CDR2 SMNVEV (reference sequence). The junction had 6 bases not matched to a gene; V was cut back by 5 bases and J by 2 bases. Written as DNA, the CDR3 is TGTGCCAGCAGTCTCAGAGGGGGCACCTACGAGCAGTACGTC. It codes for CASSLRGGTYEQYV.

This clone showed up just a few times. The V and J genes are TRBV4-1 and TRBJ1-2; 7 bases align to TRBD1. Germline loops: CDR1 MGHRA, CDR2 YSYEKL. The CDR3 length is 18 residues. With V trimmed by 0 bases and J by 7 bases, 17 bases remained unmatched. CDR3 residues: CASSQERDSPLQTIGYTF. The CDR3, as DNA: TGCGCCAGCAGCCAAGAGAGGGACAGCCCCCTACAAACTATTGGCTACACCTTC.

The gene calls are TRBV7-9 and TRBJ1-5, with D perhaps TRBD1 (5 bases). Germline V gene sequence: CDR1 SEHNR, CDR2 FQNEAQ (reference sequence). The CDR3 runs to 14 residues. V was clipped by 3 bases and J by 1 base, with 7 bases between them. The CDR3 coding sequence is TGTGCCAGCAGCTTCGCAGGGAGCAATCAGCCCCAGCATTTT. Protein sequence: CASSFAGSNQPQHF.

The V gene is TRBV5-1, the J gene TRBJ1-5; TRBD1 agrees at 7 bases. The junction had 3 bases not matched to a gene; V was cut back by 1 base and J by 5 bases. The CDR3 consists of 14 residues. Germline values: CDR1 SGHRS, CDR2 YFSETQ. The CDR3 DNA reads TGCGCCAGCAGCTTGTTTCAGGGGGATCAGCCCCAGCATTTT. Its protein is CASSLFQGDQPQHF.

The rearrangement links TRBV4-1 to TRBJ2-7, with D perhaps matching TRBD2 (5 bases). The germline CDR1 and CDR2 sequences are MGHRA and YSYEKL. The V end was cut by 0 bases, the J end by 4 bases, with 16 bases between. The CDR3 loop spans 16 amino acids. The CDR3 DNA sequence: TGCGCCAGCAGCCAAGAATGGGGAGTGGAGAATTACGAGCAGTACTTC. Translation: CASSQEWGVENYEQYF.

The chain uses TRBV7-6 and TRBJ2-5; the match to TRBD1 covers 10 bases. The CDR3 length is 15 residues. Germline lookup yields CDR1 SGHVS and CDR2 FNYEAQ. V trimming: 1 base; J trimming: 5 bases; junction bases outside the gene matches: 4. In DNA form, the CDR3 reads TGTGCCAGCAGCTTAGAGACAGGGGGCCGTGAGACCCAGTACTTC. It codes for CASSLETGGRETQYF.

The chain combines TRBV19 with TRBJ2-7; 7 bases line up with TRBD1. J was trimmed by 0 bases and V by 6 bases; bases with no gene match: 2. CDR3 length: 13 amino acids. Germline V CDR1 and CDR2: LNHDA, SQIVND (reference sequence). CDR3 protein: CASRRDSSYEQYF. The CDR3 DNA reads TGTGCCAGTAGAAGGGACAGCTCCTACGAGCAGTACTTC. The variable domain in full, completed from reference TRBV19 and TRBJ2-7, reads DGGITQSPKYLFRKEGQNVTLSCEQNLNHDAMYWYRQDPGQGLRLIYYSQIVNDFQKGDIAEGYSVSREKKESFPLTVTSAQKNPTAFYLCASRRDSSYEQYFGPGTRLTVT.

This clone was counted a few times. CDR3 amino acids: CASSHFSGGPYNEQFF. The CDR3, as DNA: TGCGCCAGCAGCCATTTTAGCGGGGGGCCCTACAATGAGCAGTTCTTC. The rearrangement joins TRBV4-1 to TRBJ2-1; 10 nucleotides match TRBD2. This CDR3 has 16 amino acids. The V gene end was trimmed by 3 bases and the J gene end by 2 bases; junction bases not matched to a gene: 4. Looked up from germline, CDR1 is MGHRA and CDR2 is YSYEKL.

The chain recombines TRBV4-2 with TRBJ1-6, with 8 bases identical to TRBD1. Germline V lookup: CDR1 LGHNA, CDR2 YNFKEQ. J gave up 8 bases and V 7 bases, and 4 bases lay outside the gene matches. The CDR3 is 13 residues long. In DNA, the CDR3 is TGTGCCAGCAATCGACAGGGGTATTCACCCCTCCACTTT. This codes for CASNRQGYSPLHF.

In its sample, this clone was seen once. The chain employs TRBV2 and TRBJ2-3; maybe TRBD2 (6 bases). Trimming removed 7 bases from V and 4 bases from J, with 15 bases in between. Germline CDR1 is SNHLY and CDR2 is FYNNEI. The CDR3 length is 14 residues. Written as DNA, the CDR3 is TGTGCCAGCAAAGGGCAGGGAGGCCCAGATACGCAGTATTTT. Its protein product is CASKGQGGPDTQYF.

This rearrangement joins TRBV4-1 to TRBJ2-2; D is uncertain. The length of the CDR3 is 14 residues. The germline V and J ends were trimmed by 3 bases and 4 bases, with 9 bases remaining between them. CDR1 is MGHRA, CDR2 YSYEKL, per germline. CDR3 in amino acids: CASSHGLFTGELFF. CDR3 sequence (DNA): TGCGCCAGCAGCCATGGGCTCTTCACCGGGGAGCTGTTTTTT.

This sequence joins TRBV6-5 and TRBJ1-2; D may be TRBD1 (5 bases). The length of the CDR3 is 13 residues. CDR1 is MNHEY, CDR2 SVGAGI, per germline. V was pared by 9 bases and J by 0 bases, with 11 bases between. As DNA, the CDR3 is TGTGCCAGTGGGGCAGTGGCTAACTATGGCTACACCTTC. Protein sequence: CASGAVANYGYTF.

This clone came up a few times. The chain joins TRBV9 to TRBJ2-1, with 10 bases that match TRBD1. Germline CDR1 is SGDLS and CDR2 is YYNGEE. This CDR3 is 16 amino acids long. Unmatched junction bases numbered 4, after V lost 0 bases and J lost 4 bases. CDR3 sequence: CASSVEDRGQYNEQFF. CDR3 bases: TGTGCCAGCAGCGTAGAAGACAGGGGGCAATACAATGAGCAGTTCTTC.

This clone was recorded only once. The J gene is TRBJ1-5, the V gene TRBV19; the D gene is possibly TRBD1 (6 bases). The CDR3 has 16 amino acids. V was cut by 6 bases and J by 6 bases, with 21 bases left in between. Germline assignment: CDR1 LNHDA and CDR2 SQIVND (reference sequence). CDR3 DNA sequence: TGTGCCAGTAGAAATAACCAGGGGAGTAGATGTCAGCCCCAGCATTTT. Translation: CASRNNQGSRCQPQHF. Drawing the rest from reference TRBV19 and TRBJ1-5, the complete variable domain is DGGITQSPKYLFRKEGQNVTLSCEQNLNHDAMYWYRQDPGQGLRLIYYSQIVNDFQKGDIAEGYSVSREKKESFPLTVTSAQKNPTAFYLCASRNNQGSRCQPQHFGDGTRLSIL.

This rearrangement joins TRBV11-2 to TRBJ1-2; the D gene is possibly TRBD1 (5 bases). The CDR3 sequence is 15 residues long. Trimming shortened V by 5 bases and J by 4 bases, and 17 bases separated the two germline ends. Germline V gene lookup returns CDR1 SGHAT and CDR2 FQNNGV. The DNA for the CDR3 is TGTGCCAGCAGCCCCCCCCGGCAGGGTGCCTATGGCTACACCTTC. Translating it yields CASSPPRQGAYGYTF.

The chain has TRBV18 and TRBJ2-7, with TRBD1 as a possible D gene (6 bases). CDR1 is KGHSH, CDR2 LQKENI, per germline. V shed 3 bases and J shed 0 bases, with 12 bases lying between them. The CDR3 is made up of 15 amino acids. In nucleotides, the CDR3 is TGTGCCAGCTCACCGTCCTGGACAGTCTCCTACGAGCAGTACTTC. Its protein is CASSPSWTVSYEQYF.

This rearrangement joins TRBV6-4 to TRBJ1-5; maybe TRBD1 (6 bases). The CDR3 spans 14 residues. Germline V gene lookup returns CDR1 MRHNA and CDR2 SNTAGT. V was shortened by 5 bases and J by 3 bases, with 11 bases between the two germline ends. The CDR3 DNA sequence: TGTGCCAGCAGTAACAGGGCTACCAATCAGCCCCAGCATTTT. It yields the protein CASSNRATNQPQHF.

The rearrangement uses TRBV30 and TRBJ1-1; TRBD1 matches 7 bases. This CDR3 is built from 14 residues. The trim removed 0 bases at V and 0 bases at J, leaving 1 base unmatched. Germline lookup yields CDR1 GTSNPN and CDR2 SVGIG (reference sequence). The CDR3 sequence is CAWSVGGLNTEAFF. In nucleotides, the CDR3 is TGTGCCTGGAGTGTAGGGGGCCTGAACACTGAAGCTTTCTTT.

The chain joins TRBV28 to TRBJ1-1; 9 bases line up with TRBD1. Germline V CDR1 and CDR2: MDHEN, SYDVKM. This CDR3 region has 14 residues. The V gene end was trimmed by 4 bases and the J gene end by 5 bases; junction bases not matched to a gene: 5. The CDR3 region is CASSYLTGGTEAFF. CDR3 coding DNA: TGTGCCAGCAGTTACCTGACAGGGGGGACTGAAGCTTTCTTT.

This clone was picked up one time. V and J are TRBV9 and TRBJ1-1; D call uncertain. The germline CDR1 and CDR2 sequences are SGDLS and YYNGEE. Trimming pared 0 bases from V and 0 bases from J, leaving 9 bases between. The CDR3 extends over 15 amino acids. CDR3 DNA sequence: TGTGCCAGCAGCGTAGTTCCGTATCTGAACACTGAAGCTTTCTTT. The encoded protein is CASSVVPYLNTEAFF.

This clone was seen only a few times. CDR3 sequence reads: CASISRVFPHEQYF. CDR3 sequence (DNA): TGTGCCAGCATCTCCCGGGTCTTCCCCCACGAGCAGTACTTC. V usage is TRBV6-1 and J usage is TRBJ2-7; D is unclear. The CDR3 is made up of 14 amino acids. CDR1 MNHNS and CDR2 SASEGT come from the germline V gene. The germline V and J ends were trimmed by 7 bases and 5 bases, with 18 bases remaining between them.

The chain recombines TRBV6-5 with TRBJ1-1; 9 bases are shared with TRBD1. The ends lost 6 bases at V and 5 bases at J; junction bases unmatched: 7. Germline lookup yields CDR1 MNHEY and CDR2 SVGAGI. This CDR3 spans 14 amino acids. In DNA form, the CDR3 reads TGTGCCAGCAGGCCCGGACAGGGGAGGACTGAAGCTTTCTTT. Translated: CASRPGQGRTEAFF.

The chain is built from TRBV4-2 and TRBJ2-7; no clear D gene. Germline values: CDR1 LGHNA, CDR2 YNFKEQ. The CDR3 has 16 amino acids. V dropped 2 bases and J dropped 0 bases, with 14 bases sitting between them. For the CDR3, the DNA is TGTGCCAGCAGCCAACCTTCGGAATGGAGCTCCTACGAGCAGTACTTC. Translating gives CASSQPSEWSSYEQYF.

This chain connects TRBV7-6 to TRBJ1-2, with TRBD1 as a possible D gene (5 bases). Per germline, CDR1 SGHVS and CDR2 FNYEAQ. The CDR3 contains 13 residues. Between the trimmed V and J ends, which lost 0 bases and 6 bases, there was a span of 8 bases. Here the CDR3 DNA reads TGTGCCAGCAGCTTAGCCCCGGGGGATGGCTACACCTTC. Amino acid sequence: CASSLAPGDGYTF.

This rearrangement joins TRBV7-9 to TRBJ1-1; TRBD1 matches at 10 bases. CDR1 is SEHNR, CDR2 FQNEAQ, per germline (reference sequence). The CDR3 sequence is 15 residues long. The J segment lost 5 bases and the V segment lost 3 bases, leaving 6 bases of the junction unmatched. CDR3: CASSFFRDRGTEAFF. The CDR3 DNA is TGTGCCAGCAGCTTTTTCCGGGACAGGGGTACTGAAGCTTTCTTT.

This clone was recorded only once. The rearrangement joins TRBV27 to TRBJ1-1, with TRBD1 matching over 9 bases. The CDR3 consists of 14 residues. Germline V lookup: CDR1 MNHEY, CDR2 SMNVEV (reference sequence). Trimming took 2 bases from V and 7 from J; bases not matched to a gene: 5. The CDR3 coding sequence is TGTGCCAGCAGTTTACGCCGGACAGGGGTTGAAGCTTTCTTT. Its protein is CASSLRRTGVEAFF.

This rearrangement joins TRBV7-2 to TRBJ1-5; unclear D gene. The germline V gene encodes CDR1 SGHTA and CDR2 FQGNSA. Trimming left V 4 bases short and J 2 bases short, with 9 bases between. The CDR3 runs to 14 residues. In nucleotides, the CDR3 is TGTGCCAGCAGCTCGCCGGTGGGCAATCAGCCCCAGCATTTT. Translated, it gives CASSSPVGNQPQHF.

The chain combines TRBV21-1 with TRBJ2-7; the table's D call of TRBD1 was not tested on the DNA. TRBV21-1 is a pseudogene segment. This CDR3 comprises 12 residues. The DNA of the CDR3 is TGTGCCAGCAGCAAGGGGGCAAGGGAGCAGTACGTC. Its protein is CASSKGAREQYV.